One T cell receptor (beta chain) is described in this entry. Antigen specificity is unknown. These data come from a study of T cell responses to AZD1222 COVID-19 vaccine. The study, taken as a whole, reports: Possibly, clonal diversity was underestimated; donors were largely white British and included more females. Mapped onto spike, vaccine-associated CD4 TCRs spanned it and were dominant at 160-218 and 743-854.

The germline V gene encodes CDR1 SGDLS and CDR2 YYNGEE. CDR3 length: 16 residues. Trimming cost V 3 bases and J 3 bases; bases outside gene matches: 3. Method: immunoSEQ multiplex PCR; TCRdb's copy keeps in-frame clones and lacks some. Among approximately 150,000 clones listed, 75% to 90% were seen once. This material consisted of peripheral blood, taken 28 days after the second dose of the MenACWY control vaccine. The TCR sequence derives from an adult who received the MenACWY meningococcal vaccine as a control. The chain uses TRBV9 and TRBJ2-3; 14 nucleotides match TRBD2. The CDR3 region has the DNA TGTGCCAGCAGCGAGGGGACTAGCGGGAGAACAGATACGCAGTATTTT. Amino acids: CASSEGTSGRTDTQYF.